These 10 T cell receptor beta chains share one sample of origin, sequenced in a study of cytomegalovirus exposure and HLA in healthy donors. Primers included in the PCR were 60 Vbeta and 13 Jbeta primers. The method was immunoSEQ multiplex PCR; TCRdb's version includes in-frame clones alone and lacks a portion of them. The sample has approximately 100,000 clones, 60% to 75% seen once; the top ten hold roughly 10%. The source material was PBMCs. The receptor set was obtained from a man aged 40-50 years in good health and CMV-seropositive.

In its sample, this clone was seen many times. This chain links TRBV7-2 with TRBJ1-3; D perhaps matches TRBD1 (6 bases). The CDR3 contains 15 residues. V was cut by 2 bases and J by 4 bases, with 12 bases left in between. Germline V lookup: CDR1 SGHTA, CDR2 FQGNSA. DNA of the CDR3: TGTGCCAGCAGCTTAAGCGGGGGGGGCGGAAACACCATATATTTT. It yields the protein CASSLSGGGGNTIYF.

V gene TRBV6-5 combines with J gene TRBJ2-3; the match to TRBD2 covers 12 bases. The CDR3 covers 16 residues. The germline CDR1 and CDR2 sequences are MNHEY and SVGAGI. V gave up 4 bases and J gave up 8 bases; unmatched junction bases: 10. CDR3 nucleotides: TGTGCCAGCAGTTCAGAGACTAGCGGGAGAGGTATTACGCAGTATTTT. The encoded protein is CASSSETSGRGITQYF.

This chain joins TRBV4-3 and TRBJ1-2, with D maybe TRBD1 (6 bases). This CDR3 is 15 amino acids long. The germline V and J ends were trimmed by 0 bases and 8 bases, with 16 bases remaining between them. Germline values: CDR1 LGHNA, CDR2 YSLEER. CDR3 region: CASSQERAGAQGYTF. Here the CDR3 DNA reads TGCGCCAGCAGCCAAGAAAGGGCAGGGGCGCAGGGCTACACCTTC.

This sequence joins TRBV6-5 and TRBJ2-1; TRBD2 matches 8 bases. Germline CDR1 and CDR2: MNHEY and SVGAGI. The CDR3 length is 16 residues. The trim removed 2 bases at V and 2 bases at J, leaving 5 bases unmatched. The CDR3 region is CASSYPGLGPYNEQFF. DNA for the CDR3: TGTGCCAGCAGTTACCCGGGACTAGGCCCCTACAATGAGCAGTTCTTC.

This chain uses TRBV29-1 with TRBJ2-2, with 7 bases identical to TRBD2. The CDR3 covers 14 residues. J lost 0 bases, V lost 6 bases, and 4 bases had no gene match. Germline CDR1 and CDR2: SQVTM and ANQGSEA. For the CDR3, the DNA is TGCAGCGTCCCGCGGGAGACGAACACCGGGGAGCTGTTTTTT. Its translation: CSVPRETNTGELFF.

The V call is TRBV6-1, the J call TRBJ2-3; TRBD2 matches at 11 bases. The CDR3 runs 17 residues. Germline CDR1 MNHNS, CDR2 SASEGT. The junction had 4 bases not matched to a gene; V was cut back by 0 bases and J by 2 bases. CDR3 residues: CASSEATSGEHTDTQYF. As DNA, the CDR3 is TGTGCCAGCAGTGAAGCGACTAGCGGGGAACACACAGATACGCAGTATTTT.

This chain links TRBV28 with TRBJ2-5; perhaps TRBD1 as D (5 bases). Trimming left V 3 bases short and J 5 bases short, with 10 bases between. CDR1 is MDHEN, CDR2 SYDVKM, per germline. The CDR3 runs to 13 residues. This chain's CDR3 is CASSLQGLETQYF. The DNA of the CDR3 is TGTGCCAGCAGTTTGCAGGGCCTTGAGACCCAGTACTTC.

The rearrangement links TRBV7-9 to TRBJ2-1; D perhaps matches TRBD1 (6 bases). The V gene lost 3 bases and the J gene lost 10 bases, with 7 bases spanning the gap. Germline lookup yields CDR1 SEHNR and CDR2 FQNEAQ (reference sequence). The CDR3 is 11 residues long. The CDR3 DNA is TGTGCCAGCAGCTTTGACAGGGAGCAGTTCTTC. The encoded protein is CASSFDREQFF.

V and J are TRBV7-2 and TRBJ1-4, with a possible D match to TRBD1 (5 bases). CDR1 is SGHTA and CDR2 is FQGNSA in the germline V gene. The V end was cut by 5 bases, the J end by 8 bases, with 15 bases between. The CDR3 sequence is 14 residues long. The CDR3 loop reads CASSRGHQDEKLFF. In DNA form, the CDR3 reads TGTGCCAGCAGCCGTGGACATCAGGACGAAAAACTGTTTTTT.

This chain connects TRBV4-1 to TRBJ1-5; 8 bases align to TRBD1. CDR3 size: 14 residues. Losses at the gene ends were 6 bases for V and 6 bases for J; bases not matched to a gene: 7. Per germline, CDR1 MGHRA and CDR2 YSYEKL. The DNA for the CDR3 is TGCGCCAGCAGTCCAGGACAGGGCCCTCAGCCCCAGCATTTT. Its translation is CASSPGQGPQPQHF.